A selection of T cell receptor beta chains follows, all from one sample in a study of human T cells and chemical hapten exposure. TCRdb independently ran MiXCR on the RACE reads; one entry per CDR3 protein. The data contain approximately 52,000 distinct CDR3 sequences, 9.4% of them singletons. Specimen: whole blood, collected in connection with sensitization to the hapten diphenylcyclopropenone (DPC). The receptors derive from a woman aged 40 to 55 with alopecia areata. Some clones in this sample may be carry-over from other donors' samples. The CDR3 runs from the conserved cysteine through the conserved F or W. The D gene is left open where the match is weak. The size field is filled for only some rows; it gives once, few, many or a size class.

TRBJ2-1 many TRBV29-1 TRBD1 TGCAGCGTAGAGGGACAGGGCATCTACAATGAGCAGTTCTTC CSVEGQGIYNEQFF
TRBJ2-7 many TRBV12-3/TRBV12-4 TRBD2 TGTGCCAGCAGTATAACCGGGACTAGCTCATACGAGCAGTACTTC CASSITGTSSYEQYF
TRBJ1-6 few TRBV5-5 TRBD1 TGTGCCAGCAGCCCTACGGGACAGTCGTATTCACCCCTCCACTTT CASSPTGQSYSPLHF
TRBJ1-5 few TRBV6-5 TRBD1 TGTGCCAGCAGCAACAGGGGTTATGGCAATCAGCCCCAGCATTTT CASSNRGYGNQPQHF
TRBJ1-1 few TRBV12-5 NA TGTGCTAGTGCCTATCAGGTGAACACTGAAGCTTTCTTT CASAYQVNTEAFF
TRBJ2-7 many TRBV6-2/TRBV6-3 NA TGTGCCAGCACAGACTCCTACGAGCAGTACTTC CASTDSYEQYF
TRBJ1-2 many TRBV10-3 NA TGTGCCATCAGTGACCTTAGCTATGGCTACACCTTC CAISDLSYGYTF
TRBJ1-1 NA TRBV5-1 NA TGCGCCAGCAGCTTAATGACGGAGAACACTGAAGCTTTCTTT CASSLMTENTEAFF
TRBJ2-5 many TRBV19 NA TGTGCCAGTAGTATCTCAGGCGGGGGCCTAACCCAGTACTTC CASSISGGGLTQYF
TRBJ1-1 many TRBV7-3 NA TGTGCCAGCAGCCCTCTGGCCGGCGGCACTGAAGCTTTCTTT CASSPLAGGTEAFF
TRBJ1-5 many TRBV5-1 NA TGCGCCAGCAGCGCCACCGTACAGGGTTTTTCGATCCCGGAGCCCCAGCATTTT CASSATVQGFSIPEPQHF
TRBJ2-1 few TRBV20-1 NA TGCAGTGCTAGAGAGGGCAGGGGATCCTACAATGAGCAGTTCTTC CSAREGRGSYNEQFF
TRBJ2-2 many TRBV7-9 NA TGTGCCAGCAGCTCTCCCCCCGGTGGCACCGGGGAGCTGTTTTTT CASSSPPGGTGELFF
TRBJ2-2 many TRBV7-2 TRBD1 TGTGCCAGCAGCCGGGACAGCTCTCACCTGTTTTTT CASSRDSSHLFF
TRBJ1-6 medium-sized TRBV6-2/TRBV6-3 NA TGTGCCAGCAGCTCCGGGACGGAAAATTCACCCCTCCACTTT CASSSGTENSPLHF
TRBJ2-1 many TRBV4-1 NA TGCGCCAGCAGCCAAGCCGGGCCCTCCCGGGGGAATGAGCAGTTCTTC CASSQAGPSRGNEQFF
TRBJ2-7 many TRBV7-9 NA TGTGCCAGCAGCTTATCGGGGACTTCTTCCTACGAGCAGTACTTC CASSLSGTSSYEQYF
TRBJ1-1 many TRBV5-1 NA TGCGCCAGCAGCTTGGGAGGACTCAACCGCAACACTGAAGCTTTCTTT CASSLGGLNRNTEAFF
TRBJ2-7 NA TRBV7-8 NA TGTGCCAGCAGTCCACACCCAGGGAAGGACGAGCAGTACTTC CASSPHPGKDEQYF
TRBJ1-1 NA TRBV3-2 NA TGTGCCAGCAGCTCCCCCCAGGGGCGAGGTGAAGCTTTCTTT CASSSPQGRGEAFF
TRBJ2-7 many TRBV29-1 TRBD1 TGCAGCGTTGAGGATGCGGCCGGGACAGGGGCCTACGAGCAGTACTTC CSVEDAAGTGAYEQYF
TRBJ2-1 many TRBV4-1 NA TGCGCCAGCAGCCAAGATGGGTTGGGGGAGGCCTACAATGAGCAGTTCTTC CASSQDGLGEAYNEQFF
TRBJ2-7 few TRBV11-2 NA TGTGCCAGCAGTTACGCAAGCGCTCTCGACGAGCAGTACTTC CASSYASALDEQYF
TRBJ2-5 many TRBV6-2/TRBV6-3 NA TGTGCCAGCAGTCAGAGGAGGGAGACCCAGTACTTC CASSQRRETQYF
TRBJ2-7 few TRBV6-5 NA TGTGCCAGCTTAGGTCAGTCGGGGGAGCAGTACTTC CASLGQSGEQYF
TRBJ1-1 NA TRBV3-1 TRBD1 TGTGCCAGCAGCCCCGACAGGGCGACGATGAACACTGAAGCTTTCTTT CASSPDRATMNTEAFF
TRBJ2-7 NA TRBV5-1 NA TGCGCCAGCAGCCCCGGGACACTCTACGAGCAGTACTTC CASSPGTLYEQYF
TRBJ2-2 few TRBV3-1 NA TGTGCCAGCAGCCACGAGATGGGACCGGATCCCAACACCGGGGAGCTGTTTTTT CASSHEMGPDPNTGELFF
TRBJ2-2 few TRBV20-1 NA TGCAGTGCTAGGGGAAACACCGGGGAGCTGTTTTTT CSARGNTGELFF
TRBJ2-3 many TRBV7-8 NA TGTGCCAGCAGCTTAGCCGGGCAGGCCCCTAGCACAGATACGCAGTATTTT CASSLAGQAPSTDTQYF
TRBJ1-2 few TRBV20-1 NA TGCAGTGCTAGAATGCCAGACAACTATGGCTACACCTTC CSARMPDNYGYTF
TRBJ1-2 NA TRBV29-1 NA TGCAGCGGGGACACCTATGGCTACACCTTC CSGDTYGYTF
TRBJ2-1 NA TRBV30 TRBD2 TGTGCCTGGAGTGGCAGGGAGCGGGGGAGCTCCTACAATGAGCAGTTCTTC CAWSGRERGSSYNEQFF
TRBJ2-1 many TRBV7-2 NA TGTGCCAGCAGCCTGGACAGTGTACAGTTCTTC CASSLDSVQFF
TRBJ2-4 many TRBV28 NA TGTGCCAGACAGATCAGGGGAGAGTGGGCCAAAAACATTCAGTACTTC CARQIRGEWAKNIQYF
TRBJ1-4 many TRBV2 NA TGTGCCAGCAGTGGTTATCGAGGTGGTGGTGAAAAACTGTTTTTT CASSGYRGGGEKLFF
TRBJ1-5 NA TRBV2 NA TGTGCCAGCGCCGAGAAGGGTAGCAATCAGCCCCAGCATTTT CASAEKGSNQPQHF
TRBJ2-3 many TRBV7-3 TRBD1 TGTGCCAGCAGCTCCCCCCCAGGGGGTACGCAGTATTTT CASSSPPGGTQYF
TRBJ2-7 many TRBV20-1 NA TGCAGTGCTAGAGGGAGGGGAAATTCCCACGAGCAGTACTTC CSARGRGNSHEQYF
TRBJ2-5 few TRBV5-4 TRBD1 TGTGCCAGCAGCAGGGACAGGGCCCAAGAGACCCAGTACTTC CASSRDRAQETQYF
TRBJ2-7 many TRBV29-1 TRBD1 TGCAGCGCGATGGGACAGCTCTACGAGCAGTACTTC CSAMGQLYEQYF
TRBJ1-3 NA TRBV6-1 NA TGTGCCAGCAGTACGAGGGAGAGAAAAAACACCATATATTTT CASSTRERKNTIYF
TRBJ2-2 many TRBV12-3/TRBV12-4 NA TGTGCCAGCCGGGGGACAGCGAACACCGGGGAGCTGTTTTTT CASRGTANTGELFF
TRBJ2-3 once TRBV7-2 NA TGTGCCAGCAGCTTAGAAGTCCCTGAGGCGCAGTATTTT CASSLEVPEAQYF
TRBJ1-3 NA TRBV6-6 NA TGTGCCAGCAGTTATGGTGGAAACACCATATATTTT CASSYGGNTIYF
TRBJ2-5 many TRBV9 NA TGTGCCAGCAGCAGGGGACCAGGGGAGACCCAGTACTTC CASSRGPGETQYF
TRBJ2-1 many TRBV7-9 NA TGTGCCAGCAGCTTAGCGGTGCGTGGACGCACTGATGAGCAGTTCTTC CASSLAVRGRTDEQFF
TRBJ1-1 many TRBV9 NA TGTGCCAGCAGCGTAGACACGTCGAGTACTGAAGCTTTCTTT CASSVDTSSTEAFF
TRBJ2-7 many TRBV29-1 NA TGCAGCGTTGAAGATCCGAGCAGGGTCTGGTACTTC CSVEDPSRVWYF
TRBJ1-2 few TRBV10-1 TRBD1 TGCGCCAGCAGTGAGTCGATTCAAGGGGGCCTGGGCGGCTACACCTTC CASSESIQGGLGGYTF
TRBJ2-7 many TRBV5-5 TRBD1 TGTGCCAGCAGCCGCGTCTTCGGACAGGGGTCATACGAGCAGTACTTC CASSRVFGQGSYEQYF
TRBJ2-7 many TRBV28 TRBD1 TGTGCCAGCAGACCCACGCCCCAGGACAGGGCGGTGTGGGAGCAGTACTTC CASRPTPQDRAVWEQYF
TRBJ2-7 many TRBV12-3/TRBV12-4 NA TGTGCCAGCAGTTTAGGGGGGACCTCCTACGAGCAGTACTTC CASSLGGTSYEQYF
TRBJ2-1 NA TRBV6-4 TRBD2 TGTGCCAGCAGTGCCCAAGCGGGGGGGTATAATGAGCAGTTCTTC CASSAQAGGYNEQFF
TRBJ2-5 few TRBV5-5 NA TGTGCCAGCAGCTTGGCGGCAGGATACCAAGAGACCCAGTACTTC CASSLAAGYQETQYF
TRBJ2-3 NA TRBV19 NA TGTGCCAGTACACAGGGAGGGGATACGCAGTATTTT CASTQGGDTQYF